The 14 T cell receptor beta chains below come from one sample, sequenced in a study of OX40 agonist ivuxolimab in advanced cancers. Measured with immunoSEQ multiplex PCR; TCRdb has only the in-frame clones, and not every one. Here the sample spans tens of thousands of clones, about 86% being singletons. Sequenced here: CD4+ or CD8+ T cells sorted from blood, sampled in a trial of the OX40 agonist ivuxolimab. These receptors were collected from an adult with an advanced solid tumor such as melanoma, head and neck, liver or kidney cancer.

V usage is TRBV9 and J usage is TRBJ1-6; D remains unclear. From germline, CDR1 is SGDLS and CDR2 YYNGEE. The V end lost 0 bases, the J end lost 10 bases, and 11 bases lay between the germline ends. The CDR3 length is 14 residues. The CDR3 nucleotides are TGTGCCAGCAGCGTAGCTCCAGGCGGGTCACCCCTCCACTTT. It codes for CASSVAPGGSPLHF.

The V call is TRBV7-8, the J call TRBJ1-2; D gene ambiguous. The CDR3 loop spans 13 amino acids. Germline assignment: CDR1 SGHVS and CDR2 FQNEAQ. The V end was cut by 0 bases, the J end by 6 bases, with 8 bases between. The CDR3 here is CASSLAGLDGYTF. In DNA, the CDR3 is TGTGCCAGCAGCTTAGCTGGGCTGGATGGCTACACCTTC.

CDR3 bases: TGTGCCAGCAGGACCTCACAGGGATTGAGTGAAAAACTGTTTTTT. It codes for CASRTSQGLSEKLFF. The chain joins TRBV6-1 to TRBJ1-4; D may be TRBD1 (6 bases). Germline assignment: CDR1 MNHNS and CDR2 SASEGT. This CDR3 is 15 amino acids long. V gave up 6 bases and J gave up 7 bases, with 18 bases separating them.

The chain recombines TRBV5-1 with TRBJ1-1; the D gene is possibly TRBD1 (6 bases). Trimming took off 3 bases at V and 1 base at J, with 16 bases between the two ends. The germline V gene has CDR1 SGHRS and CDR2 YFSETQ. The CDR3 is 16 amino acids. The CDR3 loop is CASSWAAGGTNTEAFF. In DNA, the CDR3 is TGCGCCAGCAGCTGGGCCGCGGGGGGCACGAACACTGAAGCTTTCTTT.

This chain links TRBV18 with TRBJ1-1; no reliable D call. From germline, CDR1 is KGHSH and CDR2 LQKENI. Trimming removed 6 bases from V and 1 base from J, with 12 bases in between. This CDR3 has 14 residues. The CDR3 DNA reads as TGTGCCAGCTCGGTTGGGCAGAAGAACACTGAAGCTTTCTTT. Translation: CASSVGQKNTEAFF.

V is TRBV10-3 and J is TRBJ1-2; unclear D gene. Germline V lookup: CDR1 ENHRY, CDR2 SYGVKD. The V end lost 6 bases, the J end lost 8 bases, and 13 bases lay between the germline ends. The CDR3 loop spans 12 amino acids. CDR3 sequence (DNA): TGTGCCATCAGCAGGACCCAAGGGGGCTACACCTTC. The encoded protein is CAISRTQGGYTF.

The J gene is TRBJ1-4, the V gene TRBV5-1; 10 positions agree with TRBD1. Germline assignment: CDR1 SGHRS and CDR2 YFSETQ. Trimming at V came to 4 bases and at J to 5 bases, leaving 8 bases not matched to a gene. The CDR3 covers 16 residues. CDR3 in amino acids: CASSLRGTGENEKLFF. For the CDR3, the DNA is TGCGCCAGCAGCCTACGCGGGACAGGGGAAAATGAAAAACTGTTTTTT.

The chain is built from TRBV27 and TRBJ1-1; D is possibly TRBD1 (5 bases). CDR1 MNHEY and CDR2 SMNVEV come from the germline V gene (reference sequence). Trimming cost V 0 bases and J 1 base, with 12 bases left between them. The CDR3 covers 16 residues. CDR3 DNA: TGTGCCAGCAGTTTATCCCAGGGATATGCGAACACTGAAGCTTTCTTT. This translates into CASSLSQGYANTEAFF.

The chain is built from TRBV5-4 and TRBJ2-1, with 13 positions matching TRBD2. V shed 6 bases and J 7 bases; nucleotides not matched to a gene: 7. This CDR3 region has 15 residues. CDR1 is SGHNT and CDR2 is YYREEE in the germline V gene (reference sequence). The CDR3 reads CASNGGLAGRNEQFF. DNA for the CDR3: TGTGCCAGCAACGGGGGACTAGCGGGGAGGAATGAGCAGTTCTTC.

The CDR3: CASSYSDPGRVKKLFF. As DNA, the CDR3 is TGTGCCAGCAGTTACTCCGACCCAGGGCGGGTTAAGAAACTGTTTTTT. The chain links TRBV6-5 to TRBJ1-4; possible D gene TRBD1, 5 bases. Trimming removed 0 bases at V and 11 bases at J, with 19 bases between. The V gene's germline CDR1 is MNHEY and CDR2 SVGAGI. The CDR3 covers 16 residues.

V gene TRBV2 combines with J gene TRBJ2-3; unclear D gene. The germline V gene encodes CDR1 SNHLY and CDR2 FYNNEI. This CDR3 is 14 amino acids long. The germline V and J ends were trimmed by 7 bases and 0 bases, with 11 bases remaining between them. The DNA of the CDR3 is TGTGCCAGCAAGGCTAAGACTAGCACAGATACGCAGTATTTT. Translation gives CASKAKTSTDTQYF. Combining the CDR3 with reference TRBV2 and TRBJ2-3 gives the whole variable domain EPEVTQTPSHQVTQMGQEVILRCVPISNHLYFYWYRQILGQKVEFLVSFYNNEISEKSEIFDDQFSVERPDGSNFTLKIRSTKLEDSAMYFCASKAKTSTDTQYFGPGTRLTVL.

This sequence joins TRBV5-1 and TRBJ1-6, with D perhaps TRBD1 (6 bases). Trimming removed 4 bases from V and 4 bases from J, with 15 bases in between. In germline, CDR1 is SGHRS, CDR2 YFSETQ. CDR3 length equals 16 residues. The CDR3 spells CASSPAGGAYNSPLHF. The CDR3 nucleotides read TGCGCCAGCAGCCCGGCGGGGGGCGCTTATAATTCACCCCTCCACTTT.

V gene TRBV14 combines with J gene TRBJ1-4; no firm D call. V was pared by 5 bases and J by 4 bases, with 11 bases between. This CDR3 has 14 residues. CDR1 SGHDN and CDR2 FVKESK come from the germline V gene. This CDR3 is CASSYTGYNEKLFF. CDR3 sequence (DNA): TGTGCCAGCAGCTACACGGGATATAATGAAAAACTGTTTTTT.

The CDR3 loop reads CASSDPGGESETQYF. The CDR3 DNA sequence: TGCGCCAGCAGCGACCCGGGGGGCGAGTCAGAGACCCAGTACTTC. This chain connects TRBV5-1 to TRBJ2-5; tentative D call: TRBD2 (7 bases). From germline, CDR1 is SGHRS and CDR2 YFSETQ. This CDR3 is 15 amino acids long. V dropped 4 bases and J dropped 4 bases, with 17 bases sitting between them.